This T cell receptor beta chain emerged from a study of CD8 T cells in Susac syndrome. Overall study results and limits: Individuals included in the TCR sequencing and HLA analysis were acknowledged by the study to be relatively few in number.

Losses at the gene ends were 5 bases for V and 2 bases for J; bases not matched to a gene: 9. This CDR3 spans 15 amino acids. Germline CDR1 is SSHAT and CDR2 is FNYEAQ (reference sequence). Reverse transcription of 0.5 to 1 ug RNA was carried out with random hexamers. Amplification of TCR beta CDR3 spanned 54 Vbeta and 13 Jbeta via immunoSEQ multiplex PCR. TCRdb independently ran MiXCR on the immunoSEQ multiplex PCR reads; one entry per CDR3 protein. The sample lists under 150,000 distinct CDR3 sequences; 90% to 95% were seen once. Only a few counts were recorded for this clonotype. Its antigen is unidentified.

The chain carries TRBV7-7 and TRBJ2-7, with 7 positions matching TRBD2. The sample taken for sequencing was CD8+ T cells from PBMCs. The sequence came from a human donor with multiple sclerosis. This CDR3 is CASSPGPSGAYEQYF. The CDR3 region has the DNA TGTGCCAGCAGCCCTGGTCCTAGCGGCGCCTACGAGCAGTACTTC. The complete variable domain, with remaining parts taken from reference TRBV7-7 and TRBJ2-7, reads GAGVSQSPRYKVTKRGQDVTLRCDPISSHATLYWYQQALGQGPEFLTYFNYEAQPDKSGLPSDRFSAERPEGSISTLTIQRTEQRDSAMYRCASSPGPSGAYEQYFGPGTRLTVT.